Here is one T cell receptor beta chain with its context. These data belong to a study of cytomegalovirus exposure and HLA in healthy donors. PCR used 60 Vbeta primers and 13 Jbeta primers. Generated by immunoSEQ multiplex PCR, the TCRdb table keeps only in-frame clones and is missing some. The sample's table shows under 150,000 clones. Each donor's status was that of a healthy bone marrow donor. CDR1 and CDR2 from the germline V gene are KGHSH and LQKENI. The CDR3 spans 14 residues. V lost 5 bases and J 0 bases, leaving 10 bases between the germline ends. This receptor was obtained from a man aged 35 to 55 in good health and CMV-seronegative. Sequencing was performed on PBMCs. V and J are TRBV18 and TRBJ1-1, with D perhaps matching TRBD1 (5 bases). CDR3 sequence: CASSRGPLNTEAFF. The CDR3 DNA is TGTGCCAGCTCAAGGGGTCCTCTGAACACTGAAGCTTTCTTT. The full variable domain, in which reference TRBV18 and TRBJ1-1 provide the parts outside the CDR3, is NAGVMQNPRHLVRRRGQEARLRCSPMKGHSHVYWYRQLPEEGLKFMVYLQKENIIDESGMPKERFSAEFPKEGPSILRIQQVVRGDSAAYFCASSRGPLNTEAFFGQGTRLTVV.